Listed below are T cell receptor beta chains from one sample, sequenced in a study of cytomegalovirus exposure and HLA in healthy donors. TCRdb keeps only in-frame clones here, not all; method: immunoSEQ multiplex PCR. Here the sample spans some 200,000 clones, approximately 82% being singletons. The sequenced sample consisted of PBMCs. The source of these receptors is a man aged 18 to 30 in good health and CMV-seronegative. The CDR3 runs from the conserved cysteine through the conserved F or W. The D gene is left open where the match is weak. Some rows have no size entry. The others give once, few or many, or a class for an expanded clone.

j_call: TRBJ1-1
d_call: NA
clone_size: NA
v_call: TRBV30
cdr3_nt: TGTGCCCGCACAGCTATGGGGAACACTGAAGCTTTCTTT
cdr3_aa: CARTAMGNTEAFF

j_call: TRBJ2-7
d_call: TRBD2
clone_size: NA
v_call: TRBV6-5
cdr3_nt: TGTGCCAGCAGTTACGGGAGGGGTTCCTACGAGCAGTACTTC
cdr3_aa: CASSYGRGSYEQYF

j_call: TRBJ2-3
d_call: TRBD2
clone_size: NA
v_call: TRBV2
cdr3_nt: TGTGCCAGCAGTGAGGGACTAGCGGGAGAAACAGATACGCAGTATTTT
cdr3_aa: CASSEGLAGETDTQYF

j_call: TRBJ1-1
d_call: TRBD1
clone_size: NA
v_call: TRBV5-1
cdr3_nt: TGCGCCAGCAGCTTTATCTTACAGGGGACTGAAGCTTTCTTT
cdr3_aa: CASSFILQGTEAFF

j_call: TRBJ2-5
d_call: TRBD2
clone_size: NA
v_call: TRBV11-1
cdr3_nt: TGTGCCAGCAGCTTGAGGCTAGCGGGAGGAAGAGAGACCCAGTACTTC
cdr3_aa: CASSLRLAGGRETQYF

j_call: TRBJ1-2
d_call: NA
clone_size: NA
v_call: TRBV2
cdr3_nt: TGTGCCAGCAGTGAGGAGGGATTCTATGGCTACACCTTC
cdr3_aa: CASSEEGFYGYTF

j_call: TRBJ1-5
d_call: NA
clone_size: NA
v_call: TRBV30
cdr3_nt: TGTGCCTGGAGTCGGGACTGGGAGCCCCAGCATTTT
cdr3_aa: CAWSRDWEPQHF

j_call: TRBJ2-4
d_call: TRBD1
clone_size: NA
v_call: TRBV5-8
cdr3_nt: TGTGCCAGCAGCGGCCCGGGACAGGGGGGAAACATTCAGTACTTC
cdr3_aa: CASSGPGQGGNIQYF

j_call: TRBJ2-2
d_call: NA
clone_size: once
v_call: TRBV28
cdr3_nt: TGTGCCAGCAGTTTTGAGGGGGCGAACACCGGGGAGCTGTTTTTT
cdr3_aa: CASSFEGANTGELFF

j_call: TRBJ1-2
d_call: NA
clone_size: few
v_call: TRBV4-2
cdr3_nt: TGTGCCAGCAGCCAAGCCCGGGGAGGGGTGGGGGGCTACACCTTC
cdr3_aa: CASSQARGGVGGYTF

j_call: TRBJ2-7
d_call: TRBD2
clone_size: once
v_call: TRBV15
cdr3_nt: TGTGCCACCAGCAGAGGACTAGCGGGATTCGAGCAGTACTTC
cdr3_aa: CATSRGLAGFEQYF

j_call: TRBJ2-7
d_call: NA
clone_size: NA
v_call: TRBV29-1
cdr3_nt: TGCAGCGTTGGAAATAGTATGTACGAGCAGTACTTC
cdr3_aa: CSVGNSMYEQYF

j_call: TRBJ1-2
d_call: TRBD1
clone_size: few
v_call: TRBV10-3
cdr3_nt: TGTGCCATCAGTACCGGGACAGCTCGTAACTATGGCTACACCTTC
cdr3_aa: CAISTGTARNYGYTF

j_call: TRBJ1-2
d_call: NA
clone_size: NA
v_call: TRBV28
cdr3_nt: TGTGCCAGCAGTTTAATTACCCAGGGTACCTATCGCGGCTACACCTTC
cdr3_aa: CASSLITQGTYRGYTF

j_call: TRBJ1-1
d_call: NA
clone_size: few
v_call: TRBV19
cdr3_nt: TGTGCCAGTAGTATACAGGATAACACTGAAGCTTTCTTT
cdr3_aa: CASSIQDNTEAFF

j_call: TRBJ1-5
d_call: NA
clone_size: NA
v_call: TRBV28
cdr3_nt: TGTGCCAGCAGTTTTATTAATCAGCCCCAGCATTTT
cdr3_aa: CASSFINQPQHF

j_call: TRBJ1-1
d_call: NA
clone_size: few
v_call: TRBV7-6
cdr3_nt: TGTGCCAGCAGCTTAAGCCAGGGTGGAAACACTGAAGCTTTCTTT
cdr3_aa: CASSLSQGGNTEAFF

j_call: TRBJ2-5
d_call: TRBD2
clone_size: few
v_call: TRBV19
cdr3_nt: TGTGCCAGTGTGGGACTAGGACGTGAGACCCAGTACTTC
cdr3_aa: CASVGLGRETQYF

j_call: TRBJ2-1
d_call: NA
clone_size: NA
v_call: TRBV25-1
cdr3_nt: TGTGCCAGCAGAGAACGACGAGGCCCCTACAATGAGCAGTTCTTC
cdr3_aa: CASRERRGPYNEQFF

j_call: TRBJ2-3
d_call: NA
clone_size: NA
v_call: TRBV5-4
cdr3_nt: TGTGCCAGCAGCCTGAAGGAGCCCCGCACAGATACGCAGTATTTT
cdr3_aa: CASSLKEPRTDTQYF

j_call: TRBJ2-7
d_call: NA
clone_size: NA
v_call: TRBV7-2
cdr3_nt: TGTGCCAGCAGCTTAGGGCGGGCGAGCTACGAGCAGTACTTC
cdr3_aa: CASSLGRASYEQYF

j_call: TRBJ1-1
d_call: NA
clone_size: NA
v_call: TRBV19
cdr3_nt: TGTGCCAGTGAAGGCAGGGTCACTGAAGCTTTCTTT
cdr3_aa: CASEGRVTEAFF

j_call: TRBJ2-3
d_call: TRBD2
clone_size: once
v_call: TRBV10-3
cdr3_nt: TGTGCCATCTCCCCTAGCGGGGGGCGGGATACGCAGTATTTT
cdr3_aa: CAISPSGGRDTQYF

j_call: TRBJ2-7
d_call: NA
clone_size: once
v_call: TRBV4-1
cdr3_nt: TGCGCCAGCAGCCAAGGAAGTGGCTCCGTACCCGAGCAGTACTTC
cdr3_aa: CASSQGSGSVPEQYF

j_call: TRBJ2-1
d_call: TRBD2
clone_size: NA
v_call: TRBV18
cdr3_nt: TGTGCCAGCTCACCAGTTATAGCGGGAGGAGGTGGCGAGCAGTTCTTC
cdr3_aa: CASSPVIAGGGGEQFF

j_call: TRBJ1-1
d_call: NA
clone_size: NA
v_call: TRBV25-1
cdr3_nt: TGTGCCAGCAGTAAGACAGTGAACACTGAAGCTTTCTTT
cdr3_aa: CASSKTVNTEAFF

j_call: TRBJ2-7
d_call: NA
clone_size: NA
v_call: TRBV28
cdr3_nt: TGTGCCAGCAGTCTTCCTTCCATGGCCGAGCAGTACTTC
cdr3_aa: CASSLPSMAEQYF

j_call: TRBJ2-7
d_call: NA
clone_size: NA
v_call: TRBV4-1
cdr3_nt: TGCGCCAGCAGCCCCGGAACACAGTACGAGCAGTACTTC
cdr3_aa: CASSPGTQYEQYF